This T cell receptor beta chain stems from a study of T cells in localized non-small cell lung cancer. Findings and limits, study-wide: Adjacent lung had a median about 55 of the 100 largest tumor clones.

The repertoire was sequenced with immunoSEQ multiplex PCR; TCRdb's copy has only in-frame clones and lacks some. The sample contains some 6,000 clones, approximately 40% of which appear only once. Details on this clone: Its matching antigen is unknown.

The CDR3 spans 14 residues. Germline V gene sequence: CDR1 LNHDA, CDR2 SQIVND (reference sequence). With V trimmed by 3 bases and J by 8 bases, 5 bases remained unmatched. The chain is built from TRBV19 and TRBJ1-4; 8 bases match TRBD1. This specimen consisted of lung tumor tissue, obtained before any cancer treatment. The receptor comes from a woman aged 35-75 years with stage II squamous cell lung carcinoma. In DNA form, the CDR3 reads TGTGCCAGTAGTATCCAGGGGGCTGGAGAAAAACTGTTTTTT. Amino acid sequence: CASSIQGAGEKLFF.